These 14 T cell receptor beta chains originate from one sample sequenced in a study of graft-versus-host responses after intestinal transplantation. This table comes from immunoSEQ multiplex PCR, and its TCRdb copy is limited to in-frame clones, with some not included. The data show around 6,200 clones, with about 80% seen just once and roughly 8% held by the top ten. Grafts had their tissue processed, releasing intraepithelial and lamina propria lymphocytes. The source material was ileum tissue, sampled roughly 300 days after intestinal transplant. These receptors were obtained from a human patient who received an intestinal transplant, so some T cells may come from the graft donor.

This chain joins TRBV15 and TRBJ2-7, with D perhaps matching TRBD1 (5 bases). V was trimmed by 6 bases and J by 3 bases, leaving 9 bases between them. This CDR3 region has 12 residues. Germline V gives CDR1 LNHNV, CDR2 YYDKDF (reference sequence). The CDR3 DNA reads TGTGCCACCAGGGACACTAACTACGAGCAGTACTTC. Translating gives CATRDTNYEQYF.

The V and J genes are TRBV19 and TRBJ1-1, with D perhaps TRBD1 (5 bases). This CDR3 is built from 14 residues. Germline CDR1 is LNHDA and CDR2 is SQIVND (reference sequence). With 3 bases removed from V and 12 bases from J, the gap between germline ends came to 20 bases. The CDR3 sequence: CASSMGRGPRSTFF. CDR3 coding DNA: TGTGCCAGTAGTATGGGGCGAGGGCCCCGATCGACTTTCTTT.

The V call is TRBV6-4, the J call TRBJ2-3; the D is unclear. The CDR3 extends over 14 amino acids. V was cut by 3 bases and J by 0 bases, with 7 bases left in between. The V gene's germline CDR1 is MRHNA and CDR2 SNTAGT. The CDR3, as DNA: TGTGCCAGCAGTGAAGGCAGGAGCACAGATACGCAGTATTTT. Amino acid sequence: CASSEGRSTDTQYF.

The gene calls are TRBV6-6 and TRBJ1-5, with D unclear. The CDR3 sequence is 13 residues long. The V gene's germline CDR1 is MNHNY and CDR2 SVGAGI (reference sequence). The V end lost 5 bases, the J end lost 7 bases, and 12 bases lay between the germline ends. The CDR3 nucleotides are TGTGCCAGCAGTCTAGATGGGCAGCAGCCCCAGCATTTT. The encoded protein is CASSLDGQQPQHF.

The CDR3 region has the DNA TGTGCCAGCAGCCCTTCATTGAACACTGAAGCTTTCTTT. It encodes CASSPSLNTEAFF. The V gene is TRBV7-3, the J gene TRBJ1-1; D is uncertain. With 5 bases removed from V and 0 bases from J, the gap between germline ends came to 7 bases. CDR3 length equals 13 residues. Germline V gene lookup returns CDR1 SGHTA and CDR2 FQGTGA.

The J gene is TRBJ2-7, the V gene TRBV20-1; D is unclear. The germline V gene encodes CDR1 DFQATT and CDR2 SNEGSKA (reference sequence). Trimming shortened V by 4 bases and J by 2 bases, and 6 bases separated the two germline ends. The CDR3 runs 11 residues. CDR3 sequence: CSATDTYEQYF. The CDR3 DNA is TGCAGTGCTACCGACACCTACGAGCAGTACTTC.

The J gene is TRBJ2-7, the V gene TRBV13, with 7 bases lining up with TRBD1. V was clipped by 4 bases and J by 6 bases; unmatched bases: 15. This CDR3 has 16 residues. The germline V gene has CDR1 PRHDT and CDR2 FYEKMQ (reference sequence). In nucleotides, the CDR3 is TGTGCCAGCAGCTCAATCGACACGACAGGGTTGGTCGAGCAGTACTTC. Translated, it gives CASSSIDTTGLVEQYF. The variable domain in full, with the rest retrieved from reference TRBV13 and TRBJ2-7, is AAGVIQSPRHLIKEKRETATLKCYPIPRHDTVYWYQQGPGQDPQFLISFYEKMQSDKGSIPDRFSAQQFSDYHSELNMSSLELGDSALYFCASSSIDTTGLVEQYFGPGTRLTVT.

The V gene is TRBV6-1, the J gene TRBJ2-7, with TRBD1 matching 11 bases. The CDR3 extends over 16 amino acids. After removal of 3 bases from V and 3 bases from J, the junction contained 7 bases not matched to a gene. CDR1 and CDR2 from the germline V gene are MNHNS and SASEGT. CDR3 in DNA: TGTGCCAGCAGTGATATCGGACAGGGGGCCAACTACGAGCAGTACTTC. Its protein is CASSDIGQGANYEQYF.

The sample holds one count of this clone. Other DNA sequences within the sample encode an identical CDR3. The rearrangement uses TRBV6-4 and TRBJ2-3, with 10 bases lining up with TRBD2. V lost 2 bases and J lost 1; bases outside the gene matches: 0. This CDR3 is 15 amino acids long. Per germline, CDR1 MRHNA and CDR2 SNTAGT. The CDR3 is CASSDGTSGTDTQYF. Written as DNA, the CDR3 is TGTGCCAGCAGTGACGGGACTAGCGGCACAGATACGCAGTATTTT.

V and J are TRBV27 and TRBJ2-7, with a possible D match to TRBD2 (6 bases). Germline V gene lookup returns CDR1 MNHEY and CDR2 SMNVEV (reference sequence). CDR3 length: 13 amino acids. The V end lost 5 bases, the J end lost 0 bases, and 8 bases lay between the germline ends. CDR3 amino acids: CASSLGGSYEQYF. For the CDR3, the DNA is TGTGCCAGCAGTCTCGGGGGCTCCTACGAGCAGTACTTC.

In regard to this clone: Other DNA sequences in the same sample also yield this CDR3. The CDR3 DNA follows: TGTGCCAGCAGCGTAGTTGGGGCGAACACCGGGGAGCTGTTTTTT. It encodes CASSVVGANTGELFF. The chain links TRBV9 to TRBJ2-2; no clear D. Germline-derived CDR1 and CDR2 are SGDLS and YYNGEE. The CDR3 length is 15 residues. Trimming took off 0 bases at V and 0 bases at J, with 6 bases between the two ends.

The rearrangement uses TRBV25-1 and TRBJ2-1; 14 bases line up with TRBD2. The CDR3 has 16 amino acids. V lost 3 bases to trimming and J lost 7 bases; unmatched junction nucleotides: 5. The germline V gene has CDR1 MGHDK and CDR2 SYGVNS. The CDR3 loop is CASSDPGTSGGNEQFF. In DNA form, the CDR3 reads TGTGCCAGCAGTGACCCCGGGACTAGCGGGGGTAATGAGCAGTTCTTC.

This chain uses TRBV29-1 with TRBJ2-7; possible D gene TRBD1, 5 bases. CDR3 length: 13 residues. Germline V gene lookup returns CDR1 SQVTM and CDR2 ANQGSEA. The ends were cut back, 7 bases at V and 4 bases at J, with 17 bases in the middle. CDR3 coding DNA: TGCAGCGCCGATGACAGTTTGAGTTACGAGCAGTACTTC. This encodes CSADDSLSYEQYF.

The chain is built from TRBV5-8 and TRBJ2-5; 12 nucleotides match TRBD2. Per germline, CDR1 SGHTS and CDR2 YDEGEE. V shed 4 bases, J shed 5 bases, and the junction held 6 bases outside the gene matches. This CDR3 is 15 amino acids long. The CDR3 loop reads CASSLALAGGETQYF. CDR3 DNA: TGTGCCAGCAGCCTAGCACTAGCGGGAGGTGAGACCCAGTACTTC.